This TCR beta chain appears in the sequencing data of a study of cytomegalovirus exposure and HLA in healthy donors. The germline V and J ends were trimmed by 8 bases and 1 base, with 9 bases remaining between them. Looked up from germline, CDR1 is MGHDK and CDR2 is SYGVNS. CDR3 length: 13 amino acids. Data came from immunoSEQ multiplex PCR; TCRdb stores just in-frame clones and leaves some out. The top ten hold around 6% of the sample, which has some 90,000 clones, roughly nine tenths seen once. This clone was seen only a few times. The TCR comes from a man aged 18 to 30 in good health and CMV-seropositive. The sample taken for sequencing was PBMCs. The chain has TRBV25-1 and TRBJ2-1, with D possibly being TRBD1 (5 bases). The CDR3 sequence: CASAGFSYNEQFF. The CDR3 coding sequence is TGTGCCAGCGCAGGGTTTTCCTACAATGAGCAGTTCTTC. The entire variable domain, with the rest obtained from reference TRBV25-1 and TRBJ2-1, is as follows: EADIYQTPRYLVIGTGKKITLECSQTMGHDKMYWYQQDPGMELHLIHYSYGVNSTEKGDLSSESTVSRIRTEHFPLTLESARPSHTSQYLCASAGFSYNEQFFGPGTRLTVL.